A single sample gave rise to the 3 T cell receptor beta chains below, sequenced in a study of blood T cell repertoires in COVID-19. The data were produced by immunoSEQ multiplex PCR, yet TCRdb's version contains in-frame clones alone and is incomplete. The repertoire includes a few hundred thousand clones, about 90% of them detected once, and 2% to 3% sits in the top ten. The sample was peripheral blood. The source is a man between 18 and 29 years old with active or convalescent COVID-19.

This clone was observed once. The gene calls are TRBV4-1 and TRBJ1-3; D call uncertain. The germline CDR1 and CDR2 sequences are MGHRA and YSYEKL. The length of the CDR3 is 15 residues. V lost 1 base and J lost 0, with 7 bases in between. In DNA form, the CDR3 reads TGCGCCAGCAGCCAAGCGTTCCTCTCTGGAAACACCATATATTTT. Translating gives CASSQAFLSGNTIYF.

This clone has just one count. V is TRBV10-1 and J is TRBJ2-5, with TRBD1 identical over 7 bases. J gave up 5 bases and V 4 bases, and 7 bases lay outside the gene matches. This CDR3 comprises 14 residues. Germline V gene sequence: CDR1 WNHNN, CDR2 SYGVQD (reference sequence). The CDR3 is CASSASPRGETQYF. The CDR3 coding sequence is TGCGCCAGCAGTGCCAGCCCCAGGGGGGAGACCCAGTACTTC.

The chain's CDR3 is CASSLVAGSYEQYF. CDR3 bases: TGTGCCAGCAGTTTAGTGGCGGGGAGTTACGAGCAGTACTTC. V is TRBV27 and J is TRBJ2-7, with a possible D match to TRBD2 (6 bases). V gave up 2 bases and J gave up 4 bases, with 12 bases separating them. The CDR3 is made up of 14 amino acids. CDR1 is MNHEY, CDR2 SMNVEV, per germline (reference sequence).